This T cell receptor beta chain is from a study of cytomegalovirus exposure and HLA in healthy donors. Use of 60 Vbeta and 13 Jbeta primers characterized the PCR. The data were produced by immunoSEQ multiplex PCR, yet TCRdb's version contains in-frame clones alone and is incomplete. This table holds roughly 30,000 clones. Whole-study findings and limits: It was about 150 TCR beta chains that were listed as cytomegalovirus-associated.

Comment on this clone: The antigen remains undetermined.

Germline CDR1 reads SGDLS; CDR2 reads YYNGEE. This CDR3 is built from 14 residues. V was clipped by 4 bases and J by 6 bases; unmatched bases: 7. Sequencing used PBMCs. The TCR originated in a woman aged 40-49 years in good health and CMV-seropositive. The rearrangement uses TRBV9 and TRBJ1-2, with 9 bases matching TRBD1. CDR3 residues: CASSRTGTGHGYTF. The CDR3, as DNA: TGTGCCAGCAGCCGTACGGGGACAGGGCATGGCTACACCTTC.